Listed below are T cell receptor beta chains from one sample, sequenced in a study of cytomegalovirus exposure and HLA in healthy donors. Data came from immunoSEQ multiplex PCR; TCRdb stores just in-frame clones and leaves some out. The repertoire includes approximately 150,000 clones, about 70% of them detected once, and about 3% sits in the top ten. Sequencing used PBMCs. These receptor sequences come from a male donor in good health and CMV-seronegative. The conserved cysteine and the conserved F or W are not part of the CDR3 here. Fields, in order: J gene, V gene, CDR3 protein.

TRBJ1-6	TRBV10-3	AIRVTDNSPLH
TRBJ2-1	TRBV9	ASSVPGSGGSYNEQF
TRBJ2-7	TRBV29-1	SVGQGTYEQY
TRBJ1-4	TRBV11-2	ASSLGRGVTEKLF
TRBJ2-7	TRBV25-1	ASSERGSEQY
TRBJ1-2	TRBV28	ASLQGKVGYT
TRBJ1-1	TRBV6-5	ASRTGGATEAF
TRBJ2-5	TRBV5-1	ASSPDRVGETQY
TRBJ1-6	TRBV19	ASRRQGRNSPLH
TRBJ2-3	TRBV19	ASSPGVTDTQY